One and the same sample provided the 8 T cell receptor beta chains below, sequenced in a study of T cell responses to AZD1222 COVID-19 vaccine. Repertoires were generated with immunoSEQ multiplex PCR, while TCRdb's copy carries only in-frame clones and drops some. The sample holds around 170,000 clones, under 95% seen once. This sample comprised peripheral blood, obtained on day 0 of AZD1222 vaccination. Source of these receptors: an adult in good health.

The V call is TRBV10-3, the J call TRBJ2-3; D gene unclear. Trimming pared 3 bases from V and 0 bases from J, leaving 4 bases between. Germline V gene sequence: CDR1 ENHRY, CDR2 SYGVKD. This CDR3 spans 13 amino acids. In DNA, the CDR3 is TGTGCCATCAGTGACACTAGCACAGATACGCAGTATTTT. This gives the protein CAISDTSTDTQYF.

V usage is TRBV8-2 and J usage is TRBJ2-7; TRBD2, the table's D call, was not compared with the DNA. TRBV8-2 is shown as a pseudogene. CDR3 size: 17 residues. The CDR3 DNA follows: TGTGGCAGGACAATGGGGTATCAGCGGCCACGCTCCTACGAGCAGTACTTC. Residues: CGRTMGYQRPRSYEQYF.

The rearrangement uses TRBV4-2 and TRBJ2-1; 8 bases map to TRBD2. The length of the CDR3 is 20 residues. Germline CDR1 is LGHNA and CDR2 is YNFKEQ. With 4 bases clipped from V and 0 bases from J, the junction kept 17 bases outside the gene matches. The CDR3 loop reads CASSPTLMGGRTSSYNEQFF. In nucleotides, the CDR3 is TGTGCCAGCAGCCCGACACTAATGGGCGGGAGGACCAGCTCCTACAATGAGCAGTTCTTC.

The V call is TRBV28, the J call TRBJ2-6; 12 positions match TRBD2. This CDR3 is 17 amino acids long. Trimming took 5 bases from V and 2 from J; bases not matched to a gene: 4. Germline-derived CDR1 and CDR2 are MDHEN and SYDVKM. The CDR3 reads CASSTRTSGTGANVLTF. CDR3 nucleotides: TGTGCCAGCAGTACCCGGACTAGCGGGACTGGGGCCAACGTCCTGACTTTC.

The V and J genes are TRBV6-5 and TRBJ1-2; no definite D call. V lost 0 bases, J lost 4 bases, and 12 bases lay in between. This CDR3 has 15 residues. Germline CDR1 and CDR2: MNHEY and SVGAGI. The chain's CDR3 is CASSYSGVPGYGYTF. The CDR3 bases are TGTGCCAGCAGTTACTCTGGGGTACCTGGCTATGGCTACACCTTC.

The J gene is TRBJ2-3, the V gene TRBV6-6; 16 positions match TRBD2. The CDR3 is 20 residues long. Germline V lookup: CDR1 MNHNY, CDR2 SVGAGI (reference sequence). V was pared by 6 bases and J by 3 bases, with 15 bases of the junction left unmatched. In DNA, the CDR3 is TGTGCCAGCAGCAGACCGGGACTAGCGGGAGGGTCCCCATCTACAGATACGCAGTATTTT. It encodes CASSRPGLAGGSPSTDTQYF.

The chain combines TRBV19 with TRBJ2-1; TRBD1 matches 8 bases. The V segment lost 4 bases and the J segment 4 bases; nucleotides outside the gene matches: 9. CDR1 and CDR2 from the germline V gene are LNHDA and SQIVND (reference sequence). The CDR3 length is 16 residues. CDR3 in amino acids: CASSKGPGQVYNEQFF. The CDR3 DNA follows: TGTGCCAGTAGTAAAGGCCCGGGACAGGTGTACAATGAGCAGTTCTTC.

The rearrangement links TRBV5-1 to TRBJ2-5, with D possibly matching TRBD2 (5 bases). Germline V CDR1 and CDR2: SGHRS, YFSETQ. The CDR3 length is 13 residues. V was trimmed by 4 bases and J by 5 bases, leaving 12 bases between them. The CDR3, as DNA: TGCGCCAGCAGCCCAACCCCGGGGGAGACCCAGTACTTC. Translation: CASSPTPGETQYF.